Shown below are 5 T cell receptor beta chains from a single sample sequenced in a study of beta chain features in type 1 diabetes. Their recognized antigens are unknown. TCRB transcripts that were expressed got sequenced, as all of the isolated RNA had been reverse transcribed. Sequencing used immunoSEQ multiplex PCR; TCRdb keeps in-frame clones, though not all of them. The table shows roughly 250,000 clones, with roughly 21% occurring only once. General study points: Shorter TCRB CDR3s, moderately but significantly so, marked every one of the four CD4+ subsets in Type 1 diabetes patients.

Specimen: naive CD4+ T cells from blood. The receptors were gathered from a woman aged 40 to 49 with type 1 diabetes.

The chain links TRBV7-9 to TRBJ1-5, with unresolved D. The V gene lost 5 bases and the J gene lost 2 bases, with 10 bases spanning the gap. CDR3 length: 14 amino acids. The V gene's germline CDR1 is SEHNR and CDR2 FQNEAQ (reference sequence). CDR3 DNA sequence: TGTGCCAGCAGCCAGGAACAACGCAATCAGCCCCAGCATTTT. Amino acids: CASSQEQRNQPQHF.

This clone turned up a few times. This sequence joins TRBV5-1 and TRBJ1-5, with TRBD1 as a possible D gene (6 bases). The CDR3 consists of 15 residues. Trimming took 2 bases from V and 0 from J, leaving 9 bases between them. Germline loops: CDR1 SGHRS, CDR2 YFSETQ. This CDR3 reads CASSFTGSSNQPQHF. In DNA form, the CDR3 reads TGCGCCAGCAGCTTCACAGGGAGTAGCAATCAGCCCCAGCATTTT.

This clone was observed a handful of times. The chain carries TRBV15 and TRBJ2-1; 13 bases map to TRBD2. This CDR3 is built from 17 residues. Germline V gene sequence: CDR1 LNHNV, CDR2 YYDKDF (reference sequence). Trimming at V came to 4 bases and at J to 9 bases, leaving 12 bases not matched to a gene. The CDR3 region has the DNA TGTGCCACCAGCAAGGGAACTAGCGGGAGGGCCCCCGGTGAGCAGTTCTTC. Its protein product is CATSKGTSGRAPGEQFF.

This clone was detected only a few times. This chain links TRBV5-6 with TRBJ2-7; 7 nucleotides agree with TRBD1. Germline V gives CDR1 SGHDT, CDR2 YYEEEE. Losses at the gene ends were 4 bases for V and 4 bases for J; bases not matched to a gene: 11. The CDR3 is 15 residues long. The CDR3 DNA reads TGTGCCAGCAGCCGGCGCGGGCAGGGGGTGTACGAGCAGTACTTC. This codes for CASSRRGQGVYEQYF.

This clone was seen more than once but under ten times. This sequence joins TRBV7-8 and TRBJ2-3; D is undetermined. This CDR3 has 12 amino acids. The germline V and J ends were trimmed by 5 bases and 1 base, with 4 bases remaining between them. Germline V lookup: CDR1 SGHVS, CDR2 FQNEAQ. The CDR3 is CASSPRTDTQYF. The CDR3 DNA reads TGTGCCAGCAGCCCTCGCACAGATACGCAGTATTTT.